The 18 T cell receptor beta chains given below trace back to one sample, sequenced in a study of blood T cells in healthy people across ages. Next came a second PCR, run for about 6 to 11 cycles, which used a sample-barcoded 5' primer along with a J-beta primer mix. TCRdb redid the calling of the 5' RACE reads with MiXCR, one entry per CDR3 protein. The sample lists roughly 700,000 distinct CDR3 sequences; roughly 49% were seen once. Sequenced material: blood. The receptors shown here come from a woman in her sixties or seventies in good health.

This clonotype has just a few counts. The chain uses TRBV6-6 and TRBJ2-5; 12 bases align to TRBD2. The CDR3 sequence is 17 residues long. J was trimmed by 7 bases and V by 5 bases; bases with no gene match: 14. Germline V gene data show CDR1 as MNHNY and CDR2 as SVGAGI (reference sequence). The CDR3 here is CASSTRRLAGEGGTQYF. The CDR3 bases are TGTGCCAGCAGTACCCGTCGACTAGCGGGAGAGGGGGGGACCCAGTACTTC.

This clonotype has a handful of counts. In DNA form, the CDR3 reads TGTGCCAGCAGCGTCCGGGACAACAGGTTCTTC. This sequence encodes CASSVRDNRFF. The rearrangement uses TRBV2 and TRBJ2-1; tentative D call: TRBD1 (6 bases). This CDR3 contains 11 residues. Trimming removed 6 bases at V and 15 bases at J, with 15 bases between. Germline CDR1 is SNHLY and CDR2 is FYNNEI. Full variable domain (remainder filled in from reference TRBV2 and TRBJ2-1): EPEVTQTPSHQVTQMGQEVILRCVPISNHLYFYWYRQILGQKVEFLVSFYNNEISEKSEIFDDQFSVERPDGSNFTLKIRSTKLEDSAMYFCASSVRDNRFFGPGTRLTVL.

This clonotype showed up just a few times. This chain joins TRBV25-1 and TRBJ2-5, with D perhaps TRBD1 (6 bases). Per germline, CDR1 MGHDK and CDR2 SYGVNS. This CDR3 is 15 amino acids long. V was pared by 2 bases and J by 2 bases, with 12 bases between. The CDR3 loop is CASSEGWGPQETQYF. CDR3 in DNA: TGTGCCAGCAGTGAAGGTTGGGGGCCTCAAGAGACCCAGTACTTC.

This rearrangement joins TRBV15 to TRBJ2-3; no reliable D call. CDR1 is LNHNV, CDR2 YYDKDF, per germline (reference sequence). The CDR3 is made up of 16 amino acids. The germline V and J ends were trimmed by 0 bases and 2 bases, with 12 bases remaining between them. CDR3 nucleotides: TGTGCCACCAGCAGAGAGGTTGGATCTAACACAGATACGCAGTATTTT. This gives the protein CATSREVGSNTDTQYF.

In its sample, this clonotype was seen a few times. The genes are TRBV12-3 or TRBV12-4 and TRBJ1-2, with TRBD1 as a possible D gene (5 bases). The length of the CDR3 is 16 residues. The germline V and J ends were trimmed by 5 bases and 4 bases, with 20 bases remaining between them. This CDR3 is CASSQDRGHYSYGYTF. The CDR3 nucleotides are TGTGCCAGCAGTCAGGATAGGGGCCATTATTCCTATGGCTACACCTTC.

This clonotype has only a few counts. The chain couples TRBV7-2 to TRBJ2-7, with 10 positions matching TRBD2. The CDR3 covers 15 residues. V was pared by 6 bases and J by 6 bases, with 11 bases of the junction left unmatched. Germline V lookup: CDR1 SGHTA, CDR2 FQGNSA. The CDR3 spells CASRATSGKMPEQYF. The CDR3 DNA is TGTGCCAGCAGGGCCACTAGCGGGAAAATGCCCGAGCAGTACTTC.

This clonotype has a single count. In DNA form, the CDR3 reads TGTGCCACCAGTGTCGGGACAGGGCGCACAGATACGCAGTATTTT. The encoded protein is CATSVGTGRTDTQYF. This chain links TRBV24-1 with TRBJ2-3; TRBD1 matches 9 bases. Unmatched junction bases numbered 3, after V lost 5 bases and J lost 1 base. The CDR3 is 15 residues long. Germline loops: CDR1 KGHDR, CDR2 SFDVKD.

This clonotype was seen more than once but under ten times. The rearrangement links TRBV6-2 or TRBV6-3 to TRBJ1-3, with a weak D call TRBD1 (5 bases). The germline V and J ends were trimmed by 6 bases and 0 bases, with 12 bases remaining between them. Germline values: CDR1 MNHEY, CDR2 SVGEGT. The CDR3 spans 15 residues. CDR3 residues: CASRRRDLSGNTIYF. CDR3 nucleotides: TGTGCCAGCAGAAGACGGGACCTCTCTGGAAACACCATATATTTT.

The V and J genes are TRBV4-3 and TRBJ2-7; D perhaps matches TRBD1 (7 bases). With the DNA end fitting TRBJ2-4 better, the J assignment may be wrong. Germline V gene sequence: CDR1 LGHNA, CDR2 YSLEER. This CDR3 has 15 amino acids. The CDR3 region has the DNA TGCGCCAGCAGCCAAGTCCGTGCAGGGGGGAACATTCAGTACTTC. Encoded protein: CASSQVRAGGNIQYF.

This clonotype appeared a few times. The chain is built from TRBV6-6 and TRBJ1-5, with D uncertain. V was shortened by 6 bases and J by 6 bases, with 15 bases between the two germline ends. The CDR3 has 14 amino acids. The germline V gene encodes CDR1 MNHNY and CDR2 SVGAGI (reference sequence). CDR3 residues: CASRSESSRQPQHF. CDR3 sequence (DNA): TGTGCCAGCAGATCTGAAAGCAGTCGTCAGCCCCAGCATTTT.

This sequence joins TRBV5-1 and TRBJ2-3, with a tentative D call TRBD2 (6 bases). The length of the CDR3 is 14 residues. Deletions cut 4 bases from V and 2 bases from J, with 11 bases between. CDR1 SGHRS and CDR2 YFSETQ come from the germline V gene. The CDR3 region is CASSVEGPTDTQYF. For the CDR3, the DNA is TGCGCCAGCAGCGTGGAGGGACCCACAGATACGCAGTATTTT.

This clonotype has just a few counts. The chain links TRBV18 to TRBJ1-2; D is perhaps TRBD1 (5 bases). CDR3 length: 16 amino acids. Germline-derived CDR1 and CDR2 are KGHSH and LQKENI. V lost 2 bases and J lost 8, with 21 bases in between. The CDR3 DNA is TGTGCCAGCTCACCAACCGGGCAAGGAGGGACTTTGGGCTACACCTTC. Its protein product is CASSPTGQGGTLGYTF.

The table lists this clonotype with a few counts. This rearrangement joins TRBV29-1 to TRBJ2-1, with TRBD2 matching 7 bases. With 4 bases clipped from V and 0 bases from J, the junction kept 6 bases outside the gene matches. The CDR3 has 15 residues. Germline V lookup: CDR1 SQVTM, CDR2 ANQGSEA. The DNA for the CDR3 is TGCAGCGTTGTGGTTGGCGGGAGCTCCTACAATGAGCAGTTCTTC. It encodes CSVVVGGSSYNEQFF.

In its sample, this clonotype was seen a few times. V usage is TRBV6-1 and J usage is TRBJ2-4, with 7 nucleotides matching TRBD2. CDR3 length equals 20 residues. V was pared by 0 bases and J by 0 bases, with 14 bases of the junction left unmatched. Germline-derived CDR1 and CDR2 are MNHNS and SASEGT. The CDR3 region has the DNA TGTGCCAGCAGTGAAGCGGGTTTGGGAGGGACCCATCTAGCCAAAAACATTCAGTACTTC. Its protein is CASSEAGLGGTHLAKNIQYF.

V and J are TRBV6-1 and TRBJ2-1; the match to TRBD2 covers 13 bases. The CDR3 consists of 15 residues. Germline trimming cut 6 bases from V and 6 bases from J; bases unmatched to any gene: 5. Per germline, CDR1 MNHNS and CDR2 SASEGT. The CDR3, as DNA: TGTGCCAGCAGCGGACTAGCGGGGGCACGCAATGAGCAGTTCTTC. Amino acids: CASSGLAGARNEQFF.

The chain joins TRBV7-2 to TRBJ2-3; TRBD2 matches 9 bases. CDR3 length equals 16 residues. Germline V lookup: CDR1 SGHTA, CDR2 FQGNSA. V gave up 4 bases and J gave up 6 bases; unmatched junction bases: 11. The CDR3 loop reads CASSSPLAGRTDTQYF. As DNA, the CDR3 is TGTGCCAGCAGCTCACCTCTAGCGGGACGTACGGATACGCAGTATTTT.

This chain connects TRBV4-3 to TRBJ2-2; D might be TRBD1 or TRBD2, each matching 7 bases. The CDR3 contains 17 residues. Per germline, CDR1 LGHNA and CDR2 YSLEER. Trimming removed 0 bases from V and 6 bases from J, with 17 bases in between. CDR3 DNA sequence: TGCGCCAGCAGCCAAGATGGGGGAGGGGGCGCCTCCGGGGAGCTGTTTTTT. Translating it yields CASSQDGGGGASGELFF.

The chain couples TRBV7-2 to TRBJ2-1, with D possibly matching TRBD2 (6 bases). Trimming took 5 bases from V and 4 from J, leaving 15 bases between them. Germline assignment: CDR1 SGHTA and CDR2 FQGNSA. This CDR3 has 15 residues. CDR3 protein: CASSRGSGLYNEQFF. The CDR3 nucleotides are TGTGCCAGCAGCCGGGGCTCGGGACTGTACAATGAGCAGTTCTTC.